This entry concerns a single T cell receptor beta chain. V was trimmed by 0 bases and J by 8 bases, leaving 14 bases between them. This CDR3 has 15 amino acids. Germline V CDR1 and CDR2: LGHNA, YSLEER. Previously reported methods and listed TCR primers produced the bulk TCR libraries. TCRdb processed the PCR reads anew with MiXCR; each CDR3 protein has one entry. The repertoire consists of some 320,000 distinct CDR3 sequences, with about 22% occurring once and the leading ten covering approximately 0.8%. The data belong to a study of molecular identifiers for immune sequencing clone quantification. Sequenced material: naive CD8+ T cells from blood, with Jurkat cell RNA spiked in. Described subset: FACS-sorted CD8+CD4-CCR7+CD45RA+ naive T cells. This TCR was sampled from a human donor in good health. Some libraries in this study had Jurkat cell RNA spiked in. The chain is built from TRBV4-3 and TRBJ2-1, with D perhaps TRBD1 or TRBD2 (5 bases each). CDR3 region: CASSQDFLGVYEQFF. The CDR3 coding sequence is TGCGCCAGCAGCCAAGATTTTTTGGGGGTGTATGAGCAGTTCTTC.